This T cell receptor beta chain is drawn from a study of T cell responses to AZD1222 COVID-19 vaccine. Assay: immunoSEQ multiplex PCR; the TCRdb copy retains only in-frame clones and omits some. The sample yields some 170,000 clones, just under 95% seen once. With respect to this clone: The antigen is unknown.

Findings of the study overall: Donors in the cohort were predominantly white British and more often female, and clonal diversity was possibly underestimated.

Specimen: peripheral blood, collected 28 days after the second dose of the MenACWY control vaccine. The clonotype comes from an adult who received the MenACWY meningococcal vaccine as a control.

The chain's CDR3 is CASSDPGLAGGDTDTQYF. The CDR3 coding sequence is TGTGCCAGCAGCGACCCCGGACTAGCGGGGGGGGACACAGATACGCAGTATTTT. The rearrangement links TRBV7-8 to TRBJ2-3, with 15 nucleotides matching TRBD2. Germline V lookup: CDR1 SGHVS, CDR2 FQNEAQ. V was clipped by 5 bases and J by 2 bases; unmatched bases: 8. This CDR3 is built from 18 residues.